This TCR beta chain was recorded in a study of identical twins. CDR3 length equals 12 residues. Germline values: CDR1 SQVTM, CDR2 ANQGSEA. This clonotype was detected ten times or more. Its antigen is undetermined. TCRdb fed the 5' RACE reads into MiXCR, producing one record per CDR3 protein. This table has roughly 1.6 million distinct CDR3 sequences, 32% appearing once. The study's findings and limits: Fewer insertions were carried by abundant cord blood beta clonotypes, but none was seen in memory repertoires.

Sequencing was performed on cord blood. The sequence was collected from a newborn girl in good health. The rearrangement joins TRBV29-1 to TRBJ2-5; 7 bases align to TRBD1. TRBJ2-7 explains the end of the DNA better; the J call may be wrong. CDR3 DNA: TGCAGCGTTGCCTTAACAGGGGTCGAGCAGTACTTC. Protein product: CSVALTGVEQYF.